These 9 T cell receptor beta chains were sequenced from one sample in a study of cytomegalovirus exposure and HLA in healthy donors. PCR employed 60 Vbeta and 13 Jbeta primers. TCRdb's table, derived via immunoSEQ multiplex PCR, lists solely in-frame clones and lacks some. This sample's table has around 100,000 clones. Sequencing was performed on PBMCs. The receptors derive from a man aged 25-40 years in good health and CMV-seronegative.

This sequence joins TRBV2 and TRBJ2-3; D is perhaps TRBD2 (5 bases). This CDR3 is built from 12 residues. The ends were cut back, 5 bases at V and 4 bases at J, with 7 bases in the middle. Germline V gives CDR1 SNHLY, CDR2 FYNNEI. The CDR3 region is CASSPRADTQYF. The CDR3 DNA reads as TGTGCCAGCAGTCCGCGGGCAGATACGCAGTATTTT.

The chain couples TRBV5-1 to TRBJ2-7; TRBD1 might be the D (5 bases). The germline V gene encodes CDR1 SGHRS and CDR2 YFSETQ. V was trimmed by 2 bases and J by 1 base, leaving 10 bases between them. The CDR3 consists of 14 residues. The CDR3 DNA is TGCGCCAGCAGCTTTATGACAGATTCCTACGAGCAGTACTTC. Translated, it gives CASSFMTDSYEQYF. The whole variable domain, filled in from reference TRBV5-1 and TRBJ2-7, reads KAGVTQTPRYLIKTRGQQVTLSCSPISGHRSVSWYQQTPGQGLQFLFEYFSETQRNKGNFPGRFSGRQFSNSRSEMNVSTLELGDSALYLCASSFMTDSYEQYFGPGTRLTVT.

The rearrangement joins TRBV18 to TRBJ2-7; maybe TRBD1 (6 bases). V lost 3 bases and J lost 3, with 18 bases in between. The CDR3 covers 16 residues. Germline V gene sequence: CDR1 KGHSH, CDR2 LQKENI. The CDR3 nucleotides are TGTGCCAGCTCACCCCAGGGGTCCAGGACCTTCTACGAGCAGTACTTC. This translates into CASSPQGSRTFYEQYF.

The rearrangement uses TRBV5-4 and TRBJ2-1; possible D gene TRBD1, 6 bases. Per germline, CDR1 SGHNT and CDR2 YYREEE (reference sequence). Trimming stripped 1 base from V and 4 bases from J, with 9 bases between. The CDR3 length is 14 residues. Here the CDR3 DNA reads TGTGCCAGCAGCTTGAGGGGGATGTACAATGAGCAGTTCTTC. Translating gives CASSLRGMYNEQFF. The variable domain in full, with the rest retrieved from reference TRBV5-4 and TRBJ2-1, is ETGVTQSPTHLIKTRGQQVTLRCSSQSGHNTVSWYQQALGQGPQFIFQYYREEENGRGNFPPRFSGLQFPNYSSELNVNALELDDSALYLCASSLRGMYNEQFFGPGTRLTVL.

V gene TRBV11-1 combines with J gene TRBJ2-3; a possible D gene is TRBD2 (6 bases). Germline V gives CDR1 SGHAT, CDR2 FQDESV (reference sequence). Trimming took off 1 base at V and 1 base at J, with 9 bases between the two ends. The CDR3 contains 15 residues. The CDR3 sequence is CASSLGGAGTDTQYF. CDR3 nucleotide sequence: TGTGCCAGCAGCTTAGGCGGGGCGGGCACAGATACGCAGTATTTT.

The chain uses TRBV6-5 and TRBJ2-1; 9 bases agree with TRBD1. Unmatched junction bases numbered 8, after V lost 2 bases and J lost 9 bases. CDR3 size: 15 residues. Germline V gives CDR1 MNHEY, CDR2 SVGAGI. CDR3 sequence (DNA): TGTGCCAGCAGTTACGGGGGACAGGGAAGAGGTGAGCAGTTCTTC. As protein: CASSYGGQGRGEQFF.

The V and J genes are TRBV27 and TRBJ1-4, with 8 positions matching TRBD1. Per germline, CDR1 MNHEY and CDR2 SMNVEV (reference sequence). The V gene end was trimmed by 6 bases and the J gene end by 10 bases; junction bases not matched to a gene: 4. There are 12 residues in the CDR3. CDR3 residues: CASSGQGGKLFF. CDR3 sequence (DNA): TGTGCCAGCAGCGGACAGGGCGGAAAACTGTTTTTT.

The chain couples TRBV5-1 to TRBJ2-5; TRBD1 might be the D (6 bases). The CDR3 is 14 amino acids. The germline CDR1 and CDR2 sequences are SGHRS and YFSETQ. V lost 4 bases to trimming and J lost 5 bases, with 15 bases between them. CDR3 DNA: TGCGCCAGCAGCCAGGACAGTCTTAAGGAGACCCAGTACTTC. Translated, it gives CASSQDSLKETQYF.

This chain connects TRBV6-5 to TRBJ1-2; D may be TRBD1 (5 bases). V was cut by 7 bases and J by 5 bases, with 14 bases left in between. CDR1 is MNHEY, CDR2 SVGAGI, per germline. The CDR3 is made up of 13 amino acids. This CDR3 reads CASTVDRAYGYTF. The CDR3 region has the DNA TGTGCCAGCACCGTTGACAGAGCATATGGCTACACCTTC.